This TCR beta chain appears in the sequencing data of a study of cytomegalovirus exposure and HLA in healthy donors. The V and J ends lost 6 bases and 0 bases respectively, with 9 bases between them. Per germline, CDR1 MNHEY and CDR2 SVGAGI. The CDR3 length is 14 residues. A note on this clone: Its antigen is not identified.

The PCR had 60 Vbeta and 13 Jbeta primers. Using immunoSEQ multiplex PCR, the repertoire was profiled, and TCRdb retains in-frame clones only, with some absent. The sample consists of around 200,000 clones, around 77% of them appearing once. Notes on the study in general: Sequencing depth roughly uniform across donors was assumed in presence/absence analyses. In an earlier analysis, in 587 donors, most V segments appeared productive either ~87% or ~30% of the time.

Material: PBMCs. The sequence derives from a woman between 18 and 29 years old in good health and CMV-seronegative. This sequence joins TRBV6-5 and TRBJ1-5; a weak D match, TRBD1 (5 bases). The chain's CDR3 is CASSLDSSNQPQHF. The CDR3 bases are TGTGCCAGCAGCCTAGACAGTAGCAATCAGCCCCAGCATTTT.